This T cell receptor (beta chain) was recorded in a study of type 1 regulatory T cells. Study overall: This in vitro CD4 product, T-allo10, is enriched for Tr1 cells and alloantigen-specific. Whole-study results and caveats: Type 1 regulatory T cells had a more restricted TCR repertoire than non-type 1 regulatory T cells.

V lost 6 bases to trimming and J lost 3 bases, with 9 bases between them. The CDR3 runs to 11 residues. CDR1 is SQVTM, CDR2 ANQGSEA, per germline. As concerns this clonotype: The antigen is undetermined.

TCRdb analysed the reads with MiXCR anew, one entry per CDR3 protein. This sample has fewer than 80,000 distinct CDR3 sequences, with about 20% found just once. This sequence originates from a human donor in good health. The V gene is TRBV29-1, the J gene TRBJ2-7; D call uncertain. Sequencing used cultured type 1 regulatory T (Tr1) cells, either the whole culture or a sorted fraction (not recorded which). CDR3 sequence reads: CSVRRNYEQYF. In DNA, the CDR3 is TGCAGCGTCCGTCGGAACTACGAGCAGTACTTC.